This is a list of T cell receptor beta chains from one sample in a study of blood T cell repertoires in COVID-19. Some clones are missing from TCRdb's copy, which holds only in-frame ones; the method was immunoSEQ multiplex PCR. The data show 200,000 to 300,000 clones, around 85% seen once. Input material: peripheral blood. Receptors originate from a woman aged 60 to 75 with active or convalescent COVID-19. Both conserved end residues are part of each CDR3. Fields, in order: D gene, clone size, V gene, J gene, CDR3 DNA, CDR3 protein. D genes are given only for firm matches. Clone size is stated in some rows and not others, as once, few, many or a class when expanded.

D: TRBD2
size: NA
V: TRBV3-1/TRBV3-2
J: TRBJ2-1
DNA: TGTGCCAGCAGCCAAGATCCTGGGACTAGCGGGAGAGATGAGCAGTTCTTC
CDR3: CASSQDPGTSGRDEQFF

D: NA
size: NA
V: TRBV5-4
J: TRBJ2-7
DNA: TGTGCCAGCAGCTTACAGGGATCCGACGAGCAGTACTTC
CDR3: CASSLQGSDEQYF

D: NA
size: NA
V: TRBV11-2
J: TRBJ2-5
DNA: TGTGCCAGCAGCTACGGACGGGGGGCCGCGGAAGAGACCCAGTACTTC
CDR3: CASSYGRGAAEETQYF

D: NA
size: few
V: TRBV6-4
J: TRBJ1-6
DNA: TGTGCCAGCAGGTCTGGGGGGTCCTCACCCCTCCACTTT
CDR3: CASRSGGSSPLHF

D: NA
size: few
V: TRBV5-4
J: TRBJ2-7
DNA: TGTGCCAGCAGCTTATATTTCAGCTACGAGCAGTACTTC
CDR3: CASSLYFSYEQYF

D: TRBD1
size: NA
V: TRBV19
J: TRBJ1-4
DNA: TGTGCCAGTAGTTCCCGGGACAGGGGAGGCGAAAAACTGTTTTTT
CDR3: CASSSRDRGGEKLFF

D: NA
size: few
V: TRBV27
J: TRBJ2-1
DNA: TGTGCCAGCAGTTTTTCAGGGGTAGGCCACAATGAGCAGTTCTTC
CDR3: CASSFSGVGHNEQFF

D: NA
size: NA
V: TRBV27
J: TRBJ1-5
DNA: TGTGCCAGCAGGGCGGTCTACAATCAGCCCCAGCATTTT
CDR3: CASRAVYNQPQHF

D: TRBD1
size: NA
V: TRBV5-1
J: TRBJ2-7
DNA: TGCGCCAGCAGCTTAATGCCGGGACAGAACACCTACGAGCAGTACTTC
CDR3: CASSLMPGQNTYEQYF

D: NA
size: NA
V: TRBV6-5
J: TRBJ1-5
DNA: TGTGCCAGCAGTTATTCGGTAAACAATCAGCCCCAGCATTTT
CDR3: CASSYSVNNQPQHF

D: TRBD2
size: NA
V: TRBV5-1
J: TRBJ2-2
DNA: TGCGCCAGCAGCTTGGGGACTAGCGCGAACACCGGGGAGCTGTTTTTT
CDR3: CASSLGTSANTGELFF

D: NA
size: once
V: TRBV6-5
J: TRBJ1-2
DNA: TGTGCCAGCAGTTACTCTCGGGTAGGATACTATGGCTACACCTTC
CDR3: CASSYSRVGYYGYTF

D: TRBD2
size: NA
V: TRBV7-6
J: TRBJ2-5
DNA: TGTGCCAGCAGCCTATCCCCGGGACTAGCGGCGACCCAGTACTTC
CDR3: CASSLSPGLAATQYF

D: NA
size: once
V: TRBV6-5
J: TRBJ2-1
DNA: TGTGCCAGCAGTAGCTTCAATGAGCAGTTCTTC
CDR3: CASSSFNEQFF

D: NA
size: NA
V: TRBV19
J: TRBJ1-1
DNA: TGTGCCAGTAGTATTAGGGCCGGGGGAAACACTGAAGCTTTCTTT
CDR3: CASSIRAGGNTEAFF

D: TRBD1
size: NA
V: TRBV4-1
J: TRBJ1-6
DNA: TGCGCCAGCAGCCAGGTCGGACAGGGGGCAGGTAATTCACCCCTCCACTTT
CDR3: CASSQVGQGAGNSPLHF

D: TRBD1
size: NA
V: TRBV2
J: TRBJ1-2
DNA: TGTGCCAGCAGGGGGACAGGTGCTAACTATGGCTACACCTTC
CDR3: CASRGTGANYGYTF

D: TRBD1
size: once
V: TRBV4-1
J: TRBJ1-2
DNA: TGCGCCAGCAGCCTGGGGACCGGGACAGGGGGCTATGGCTACACCTTC
CDR3: CASSLGTGTGGYGYTF

D: NA
size: NA
V: TRBV5-5
J: TRBJ2-5
DNA: TGTGCCAGCAGCTTGGGTCGGGTCAGGGCCTCACAAGAGACCCAGTACTTC
CDR3: CASSLGRVRASQETQYF

D: NA
size: NA
V: TRBV4-1
J: TRBJ1-6
DNA: TGCGCCAGCAGCCCCGCGATTCGGGATAATTCACCCCTCCACTTT
CDR3: CASSPAIRDNSPLHF

D: TRBD1
size: NA
V: TRBV19
J: TRBJ2-7
DNA: TGTGCCAGTACCGCGACAGGGGGGTTCGACGAGCAGTACTTC
CDR3: CASTATGGFDEQYF

D: TRBD2
size: NA
V: TRBV4-2
J: TRBJ2-3
DNA: TGTGCCAGCAGCCAAGAATTGGCGGCTAGCGGGGGGCCACCCGAAACAGATACGCAGTATTTT
CDR3: CASSQELAASGGPPETDTQYF

D: NA
size: NA
V: TRBV19
J: TRBJ1-6
DNA: TGTGCCAGTAGTGGGGGGGGACTGAGCTCCTATAATTCACCCCTCCACTTT
CDR3: CASSGGGLSSYNSPLHF

D: NA
size: NA
V: TRBV11-3
J: TRBJ1-2
DNA: TGTGCCAGCAGCGTCCGGGAGAACTATGGCTACACCTTC
CDR3: CASSVRENYGYTF

D: NA
size: NA
V: TRBV2
J: TRBJ2-1
DNA: TGTGCCAGCAGCCCTGGGCCGGCCAGTTTGTATCAGTTCTTC
CDR3: CASSPGPASLYQFF

D: TRBD2
size: NA
V: TRBV11-3
J: TRBJ2-1
DNA: TGTGCCAGCAGTCAGACTAGCGGATACAATGAGCAGTTCTTC
CDR3: CASSQTSGYNEQFF

D: NA
size: few
V: TRBV11-3
J: TRBJ2-7
DNA: TGTGCCAGCAGCCACGGGGGTGAGCAGTACTTC
CDR3: CASSHGGEQYF

D: NA
size: NA
V: TRBV7-2
J: TRBJ2-5
DNA: TGTGCCAGCAGCTCTCGAGCGCCGCCCGGAGAGACCCAGTACTTC
CDR3: CASSSRAPPGETQYF

D: NA
size: NA
V: TRBV28
J: TRBJ2-1
DNA: TGTGCCAGCAGTCCAACCGGACCCCGGGCGGGAGAGCAGTTCTTC
CDR3: CASSPTGPRAGEQFF

D: NA
size: NA
V: TRBV2
J: TRBJ1-1
DNA: TGTGCCAGCAGCGGGGACACCGAGTGGTGGTACACTGAAGCTTTCTTT
CDR3: CASSGDTEWWYTEAFF

D: TRBD1
size: NA
V: TRBV3-1/TRBV3-2
J: TRBJ1-5
DNA: TGTGCCAGCAGCCAGGGACAGGGCGGACAGCCCCAGCATTTT
CDR3: CASSQGQGGQPQHF